This T cell receptor (beta chain) was identified during a study of shared clonotypes between healthy human individuals. Study details: Used for every donor were three CD4 naive, three CD4 memory, two CD8 naive and one CD8 memory plate. Study-level points and caveats: Non-shared clonotypes displayed generation probabilities falling below those of clonotypes present in all four donors. A few donors had around 5% of their naive CD4 clonotypes in common.

Details on this clone: Its target is unknown.

CD45RO-negative CD8 cells positively selected for CCR7 made up the naive population, which excluded terminally differentiated effector memory CD45RA+ cells. The CDR3 is made up of 14 amino acids. The germline V gene has CDR1 MNHEY and CDR2 SMNVEV (reference sequence). V lost 3 bases, J lost 10 bases, and 16 bases lay in between. Replicate PCRs from sorted subsets contained approximately 220 ng DNA, which is 31,000 or so T cell genomes. Repertoires were generated with immunoSEQ multiplex PCR, while TCRdb's copy carries only in-frame clones and drops some. The sample consists of approximately 2,200,000 clones, 85% to 95% of them appearing once.

Sequencing input: naive CD8+ T cells from PBMCs. The receptor was derived from a man younger than 30 in good health. Some clones in this sample may be carry-over from other donors' samples. This chain connects TRBV27 to TRBJ2-1; the D is unclear. CDR3 coding DNA: TGTGCCAGCAGTTTTTTCTCGACCCCGAAAGAGCAGTTCTTC. This gives the protein CASSFFSTPKEQFF.